The clone carrying this T cell receptor (beta chain) was detected many times. Amplified regions were TCR beta CDR3 sequences from RNA transcripts. The primer set for the first-round RT-PCR of the TCR CDR3 was HTBI. MiXCR, applied by TCRdb to the multiplex PCR reads, yields one record per CDR3 protein. Of about 320,000 distinct CDR3 sequences listed, approximately 15% were seen once; the top ten hold around 34%. This entry is derived from a study of T cells in Graves' hyperthyroidism and ophthalmopathy. CDR1 MDHEN and CDR2 SYDVKM come from the germline V gene. Trimming took 2 bases from V and 4 from J; bases not matched to a gene: 7. The CDR3 totals 16 residues.

The gene calls are TRBV28 and TRBJ1-5, with 8 positions matching TRBD1. The receptor comes from a man aged 25 to 40 with Graves' hyperthyroidism. Sequenced: blood. CDR3 bases: TGTGCCAGCAGTTTAGACAGGGGAGAGGGGAATCAGCCCCAGCATTTT. Its protein product is CASSLDRGEGNQPQHF. Using reference TRBV28 and TRBJ1-5 for the parts outside the CDR3, the full variable domain is DVKVTQSSRYLVKRTGEKVFLECVQDMDHENMFWYRQDPGLGLRLIYFSYDVKMKEKGDIPEGYSVSREKKERFSLILESASTNQTSMYLCASSLDRGEGNQPQHFGDGTRLSIL.